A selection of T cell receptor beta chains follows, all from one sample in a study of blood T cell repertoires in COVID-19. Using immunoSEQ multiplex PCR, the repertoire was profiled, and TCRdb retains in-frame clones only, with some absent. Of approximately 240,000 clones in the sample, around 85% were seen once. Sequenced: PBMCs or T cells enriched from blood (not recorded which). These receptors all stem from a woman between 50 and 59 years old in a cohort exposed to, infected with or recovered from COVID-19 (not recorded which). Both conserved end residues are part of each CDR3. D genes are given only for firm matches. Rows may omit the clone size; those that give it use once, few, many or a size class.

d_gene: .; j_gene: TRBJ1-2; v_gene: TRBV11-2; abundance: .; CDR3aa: CASSPQGNYGYTF; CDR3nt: TGTGCCAGCAGCCCACAGGGAAACTATGGCTACACCTTC
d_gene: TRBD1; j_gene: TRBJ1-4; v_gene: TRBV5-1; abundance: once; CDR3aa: CASSLSTSSTGTGEQGGTNEKLFF; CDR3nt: TGCGCCAGCAGCTTGTCGACATCCTCCACCGGGACAGGGGAGCAGGGGGGAACTAATGAAAAACTGTTTTTT
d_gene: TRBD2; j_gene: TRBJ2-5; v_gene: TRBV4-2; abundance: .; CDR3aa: CASSQEWRGAVETQYF; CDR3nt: TGTGCCAGCAGCCAAGAATGGCGGGGGGCAGTGGAGACCCAGTACTTC
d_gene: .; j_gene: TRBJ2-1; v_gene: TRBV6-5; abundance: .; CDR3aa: CASSYSRGLRDNEQFF; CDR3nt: TGTGCCAGCAGTTACTCAAGGGGGTTAAGGGACAATGAGCAGTTCTTC
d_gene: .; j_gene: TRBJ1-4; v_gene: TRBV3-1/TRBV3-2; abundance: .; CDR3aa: CASSQVGASFEKLFF; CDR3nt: TGTGCCAGCAGCCAAGTGGGGGCGTCTTTTGAAAAACTGTTTTTT
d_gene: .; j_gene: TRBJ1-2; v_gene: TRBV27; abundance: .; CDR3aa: CASSNRVDYGYTF; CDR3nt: TGTGCCAGCAGTAACAGGGTTGACTATGGCTACACCTTC
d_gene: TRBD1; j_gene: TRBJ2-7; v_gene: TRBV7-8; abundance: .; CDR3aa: CASSLGGTGATYEQYF; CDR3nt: TGTGCCAGCAGCTTAGGGGGGACAGGAGCGACCTACGAGCAGTACTTC
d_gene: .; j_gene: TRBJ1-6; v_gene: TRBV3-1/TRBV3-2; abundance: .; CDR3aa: CASSQDPRVPYNSPLHF; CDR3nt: TGTGCCAGCAGCCAAGATCCCAGGGTCCCCTATAATTCACCCCTCCACTTT
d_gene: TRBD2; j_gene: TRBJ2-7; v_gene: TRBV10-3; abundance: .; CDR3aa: CAISDGLATYEQYF; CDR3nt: TGTGCCATCAGTGACGGACTAGCTACGTACGAGCAGTACTTC
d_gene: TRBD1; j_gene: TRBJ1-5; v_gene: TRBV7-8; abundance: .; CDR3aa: CASSLDRGQPQHF; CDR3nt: TGTGCCAGCAGCTTAGACAGGGGGCAGCCCCAGCATTTT
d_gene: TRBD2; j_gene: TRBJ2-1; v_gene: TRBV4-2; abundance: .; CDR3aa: CASSQDYASGGVTYNEQFF; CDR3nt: TGTGCCAGCAGCCAAGATTACGCTAGCGGGGGGGTAACCTACAATGAGCAGTTCTTC
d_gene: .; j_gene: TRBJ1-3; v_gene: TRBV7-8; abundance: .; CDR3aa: CASSPRFSGNTIYF; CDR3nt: TGTGCCAGCAGCCCCCGGTTCTCTGGAAACACCATATATTTT
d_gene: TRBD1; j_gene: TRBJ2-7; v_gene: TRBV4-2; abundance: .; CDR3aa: CASSQLSGDRTSYEQYF; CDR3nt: TGTGCCAGCAGCCAATTATCGGGGGACAGGACATCATACGAGCAGTACTTC
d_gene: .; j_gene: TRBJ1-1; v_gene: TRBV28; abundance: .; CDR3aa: CASSPPWGGDTEAFF; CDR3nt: TGTGCCAGCAGTCCCCCGTGGGGGGGTGACACTGAAGCTTTCTTT
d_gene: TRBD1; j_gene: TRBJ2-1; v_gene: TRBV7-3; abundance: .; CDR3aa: CASSWDRGSYNEQFF; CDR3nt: TGTGCCAGCAGCTGGGACAGGGGGTCCTACAATGAGCAGTTCTTC
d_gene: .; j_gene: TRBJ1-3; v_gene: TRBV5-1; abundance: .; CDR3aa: CASSLTSSGNTIYF; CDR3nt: TGCGCCAGCAGCTTGACAAGTTCGGGAAACACCATATATTTT
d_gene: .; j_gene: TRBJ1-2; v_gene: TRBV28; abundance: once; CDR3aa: CASRRKTVNYGYTF; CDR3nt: TGTGCCAGCAGGCGTAAGACAGTTAACTATGGCTACACCTTC
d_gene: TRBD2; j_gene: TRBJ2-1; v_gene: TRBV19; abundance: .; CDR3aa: CASSTGRGRNEQFF; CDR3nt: TGTGCCAGTAGCACTGGGAGGGGACGAAATGAGCAGTTCTTC
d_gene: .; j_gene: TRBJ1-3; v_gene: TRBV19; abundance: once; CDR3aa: CASSISVHTLGNTIYF; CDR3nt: TGTGCCAGTAGTATCTCTGTCCACACCCTTGGAAACACCATATATTTT
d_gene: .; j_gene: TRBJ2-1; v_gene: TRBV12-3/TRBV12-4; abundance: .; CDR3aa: CASSLYDEQFF; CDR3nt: TGTGCCAGCAGTTTATATGATGAGCAGTTCTTC
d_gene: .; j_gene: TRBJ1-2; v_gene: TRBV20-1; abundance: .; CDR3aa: CSASAAGGPMTGSGYTF; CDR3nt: TGCAGTGCAAGTGCGGCGGGGGGGCCGATGACAGGCTCTGGCTACACCTTC
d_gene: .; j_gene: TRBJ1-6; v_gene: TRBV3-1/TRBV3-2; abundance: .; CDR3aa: CASSQGSPGDSPLHF; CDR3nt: TGTGCCAGCAGCCAGGGGTCCCCGGGGGATTCACCCCTCCACTTT
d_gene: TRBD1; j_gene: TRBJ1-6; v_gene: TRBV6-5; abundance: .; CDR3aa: CASSFVQGSNSPLHF; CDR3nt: TGTGCCAGCAGTTTCGTACAGGGGTCTAATTCACCCCTCCACTTT
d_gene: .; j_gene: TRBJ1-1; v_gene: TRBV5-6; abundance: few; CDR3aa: CASSLAYELNTEAFF; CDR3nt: TGTGCCAGCAGCTTGGCGTATGAGCTGAACACTGAAGCTTTCTTT
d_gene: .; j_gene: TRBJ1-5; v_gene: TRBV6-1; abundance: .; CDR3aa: CASSEAPRGSNQPQHF; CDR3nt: TGTGCCAGCAGTGAAGCCCCGAGGGGGTCCAATCAGCCCCAGCATTTT
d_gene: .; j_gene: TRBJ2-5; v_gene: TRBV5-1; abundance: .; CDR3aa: CASSQMETQYF; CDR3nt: TGCGCCAGCAGCCAGATGGAGACCCAGTACTTC
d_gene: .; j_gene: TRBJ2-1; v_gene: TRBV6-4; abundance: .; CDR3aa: CASSDGVNNEQFF; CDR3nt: TGTGCCAGCAGTGATGGAGTGAACAATGAGCAGTTCTTC
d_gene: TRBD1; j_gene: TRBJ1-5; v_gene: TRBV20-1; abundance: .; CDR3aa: CSASPPPTGANQPQHF; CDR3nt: TGCAGTGCTAGTCCCCCCCCGACAGGGGCCAATCAGCCCCAGCATTTT
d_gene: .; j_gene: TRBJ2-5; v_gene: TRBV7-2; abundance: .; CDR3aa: CASTLRGSGETQYF; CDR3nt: TGTGCCAGCACCCTTAGGGGGTCGGGGGAGACCCAGTACTTC
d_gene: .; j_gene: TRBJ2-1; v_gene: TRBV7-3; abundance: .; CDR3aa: CASSAGSASSYNEQFF; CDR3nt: TGTGCCAGCAGCGCAGGGTCTGCTAGCTCCTACAATGAGCAGTTCTTC
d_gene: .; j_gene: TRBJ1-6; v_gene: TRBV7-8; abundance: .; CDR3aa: CASSQQQSPLHF; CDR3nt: TGTGCCAGCAGCCAACAACAGTCACCCCTCCACTTT
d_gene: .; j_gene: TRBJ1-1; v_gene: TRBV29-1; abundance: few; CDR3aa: CSVTGQGGNTEAFF; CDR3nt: TGCAGCGTAACAGGGCAGGGCGGGAACACTGAAGCTTTCTTT
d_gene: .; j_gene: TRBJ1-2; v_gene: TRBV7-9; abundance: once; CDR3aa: CASSYSGQSDYGYTF; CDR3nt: TGTGCCAGCAGCTACAGTGGGCAGTCCGACTATGGCTACACCTTC
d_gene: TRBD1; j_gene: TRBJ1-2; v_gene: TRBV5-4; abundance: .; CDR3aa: CASSLGTGTNYGYTF; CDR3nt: TGTGCCAGCAGCTTGGGGACAGGAACTAACTATGGCTACACCTTC
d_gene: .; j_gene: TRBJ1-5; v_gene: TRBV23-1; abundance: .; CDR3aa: CASSQWGREGSREGWEPQHF; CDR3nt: TGCGCCAGCAGTCAATGGGGCAGGGAAGGGAGTCGGGAGGGATGGGAGCCCCAGCATTTT
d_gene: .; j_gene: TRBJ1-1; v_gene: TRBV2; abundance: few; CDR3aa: CASRYGGHTEAFF; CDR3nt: TGTGCCAGCAGGTACGGGGGGCACACTGAAGCTTTCTTT
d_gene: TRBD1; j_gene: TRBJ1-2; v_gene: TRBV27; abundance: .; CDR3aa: CASPRDRDRVGYGYTF; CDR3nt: TGTGCCAGCCCTCGGGACAGGGACAGGGTAGGCTATGGCTACACCTTC
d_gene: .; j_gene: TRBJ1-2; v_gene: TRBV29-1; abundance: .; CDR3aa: CSVEYGFPNYGYTF; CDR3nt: TGCAGCGTTGAGTACGGGTTTCCAAACTATGGCTACACCTTC
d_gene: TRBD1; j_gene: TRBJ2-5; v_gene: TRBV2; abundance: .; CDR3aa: CASTKTGWQETQYF; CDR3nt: TGTGCCAGCACCAAGACAGGGTGGCAAGAGACCCAGTACTTC
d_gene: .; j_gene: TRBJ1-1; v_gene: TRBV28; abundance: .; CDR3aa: CASSALEAFF; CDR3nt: TGTGCCAGCAGTGCCCTTGAGGCTTTCTTT
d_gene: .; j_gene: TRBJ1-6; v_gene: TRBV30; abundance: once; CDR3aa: CAWSVQYNSPLHF; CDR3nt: TGTGCCTGGAGTGTACAGTATAATTCACCCCTCCACTTT
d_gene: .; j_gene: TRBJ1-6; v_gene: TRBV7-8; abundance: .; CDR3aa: CASSLVFGRVSSYNSPLHF; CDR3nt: TGTGCCAGCAGCTTAGTGTTCGGGAGGGTGAGCTCCTATAATTCACCCCTCCACTTT
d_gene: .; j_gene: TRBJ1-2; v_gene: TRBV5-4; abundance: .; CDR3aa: CASSSKTGTNYGYTF; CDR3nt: TGTGCCAGCAGCAGTAAGACAGGAACTAACTATGGCTACACCTTC
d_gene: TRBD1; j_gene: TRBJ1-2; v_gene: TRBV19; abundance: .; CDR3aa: CASMGTGAFYGYTF; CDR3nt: TGTGCCAGTATGGGAACAGGGGCCTTCTATGGCTACACCTTC
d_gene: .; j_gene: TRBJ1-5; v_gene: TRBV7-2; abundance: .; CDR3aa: CASSSRVGANQPQHF; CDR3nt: TGTGCCAGCAGCTCAAGAGTCGGTGCCAATCAGCCCCAGCATTTT
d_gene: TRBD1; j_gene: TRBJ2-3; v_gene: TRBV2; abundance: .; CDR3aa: CASTLGTGTDTQYF; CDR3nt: TGTGCCAGCACCCTAGGGACAGGCACAGATACGCAGTATTTT
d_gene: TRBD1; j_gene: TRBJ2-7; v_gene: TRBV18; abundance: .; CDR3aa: CASSPRDSLYEQYF; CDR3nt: TGTGCCAGCTCACCTCGGGACAGCCTCTACGAGCAGTACTTC
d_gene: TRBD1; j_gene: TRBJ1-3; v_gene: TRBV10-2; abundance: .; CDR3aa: CASSGPRQGAPSGNTIYF; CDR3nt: TGCGCCAGCAGTGGTCCGAGACAGGGGGCGCCTTCTGGAAACACCATATATTTT
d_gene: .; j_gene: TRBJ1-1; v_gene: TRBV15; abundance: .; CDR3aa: CATSAGVTNTEAFF; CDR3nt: TGTGCCACCAGCGCAGGGGTTACGAACACTGAAGCTTTCTTT
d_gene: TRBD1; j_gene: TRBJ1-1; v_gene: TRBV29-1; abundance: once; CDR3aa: CSARGRQGANTEAFF; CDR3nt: TGCAGCGCCCGAGGGCGACAGGGGGCGAACACTGAAGCTTTCTTT
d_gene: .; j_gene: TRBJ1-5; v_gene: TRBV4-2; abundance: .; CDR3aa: CASSQADRRNQPQHF; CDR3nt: TGTGCCAGCAGCCAAGCGGACCGGAGGAATCAGCCCCAGCATTTT
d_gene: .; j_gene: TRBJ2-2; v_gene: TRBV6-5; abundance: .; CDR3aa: CASSPPPDTGELFF; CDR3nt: TGTGCCAGCAGTCCCCCCCCGGACACCGGGGAGCTGTTTTTT
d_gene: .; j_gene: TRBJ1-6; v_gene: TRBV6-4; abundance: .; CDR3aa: CASSDQGGSPLHF; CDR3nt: TGTGCCAGCAGTGACCAGGGAGGCTCACCCCTCCACTTT
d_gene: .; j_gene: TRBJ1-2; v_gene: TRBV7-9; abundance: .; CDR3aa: CASSSPAQGYGYTF; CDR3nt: TGTGCCAGCAGCTCTCCTGCTCAGGGCTATGGCTACACCTTC
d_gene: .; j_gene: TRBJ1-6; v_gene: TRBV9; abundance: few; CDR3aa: CASSPRAGGSYNSPLHF; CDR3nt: TGTGCCAGCAGCCCCCGGGCGGGGGGGTCCTATAATTCACCCCTCCACTTT
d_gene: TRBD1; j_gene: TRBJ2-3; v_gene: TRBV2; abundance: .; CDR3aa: CASSKDRGDTQYF; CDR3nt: TGTGCCAGCAGTAAGGACAGGGGAGATACGCAGTATTTT
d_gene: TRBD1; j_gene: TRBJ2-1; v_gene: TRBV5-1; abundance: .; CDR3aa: CASSSGQTAYNEQFF; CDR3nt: TGCGCCAGCAGCTCGGGACAGACAGCTTACAATGAGCAGTTCTTC
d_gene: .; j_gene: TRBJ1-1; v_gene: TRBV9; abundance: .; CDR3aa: CASSVHDGQTNTEAFF; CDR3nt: TGTGCCAGCAGCGTCCACGACGGACAGACGAACACTGAAGCTTTCTTT
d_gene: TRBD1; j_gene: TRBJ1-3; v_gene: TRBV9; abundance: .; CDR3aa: CASSAPVGQEAHSGNTIYF; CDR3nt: TGTGCCAGCAGCGCCCCAGTGGGACAGGAGGCCCATTCGGGAAACACCATATATTTT